The 30 T cell receptor beta chains below all came from one sample that was sequenced in a study of molecular identifiers for immune sequencing clone quantification. TCRdb reanalysed the PCR reads using MiXCR and keeps one entry per CDR3 protein. The profile shows 550,000 to 750,000 distinct CDR3 sequences, approximately 20% of them singletons. Sequencing input: naive CD8+ T cells from blood, with Jurkat cell RNA spiked in. The subset here: FACS-sorted CD8+CD4-CCR7+CD45RA+ naive T cells. These receptors were collected from a human donor in good health. Some libraries in this study had Jurkat cell RNA spiked in.

This clonotype was seen many times. V and J are TRBV7-6 and TRBJ1-1; 7 bases fit TRBD1. The CDR3 loop spans 15 amino acids. Germline V gene lookup returns CDR1 SGHVS and CDR2 FNYEAQ. The junction had 12 bases not matched to a gene; V was cut back by 6 bases and J by 5 bases. This CDR3 reads CASSSRDRERTEAFF. The DNA for the CDR3 is TGTGCCAGCAGTTCTCGTGACAGGGAGAGGACTGAAGCTTTCTTT.

This clonotype was observed at least ten times. V and J are TRBV4-3 and TRBJ2-7; D is possibly TRBD1 (5 bases). Trimming took off 0 bases at V and 4 bases at J, with 19 bases between the two ends. Looked up from germline, CDR1 is LGHNA and CDR2 is YSLEER. CDR3 length: 17 amino acids. The CDR3 loop is CASSQDRSRTIGYEQYF. Written as DNA, the CDR3 is TGCGCCAGCAGCCAAGATCGCTCCCGGACAATAGGTTACGAGCAGTACTTC.

In its sample, this clonotype was seen a few times. The rearrangement joins TRBV3-1 to TRBJ1-2; the D is unclear. This CDR3 is built from 12 residues. Germline V gene data show CDR1 as LGHDT and CDR2 as YNNKEL (reference sequence). Trimming removed 0 bases at V and 8 bases at J, with 7 bases between. CDR3 region: CASSQDLGGYTF. In DNA form, the CDR3 reads TGTGCCAGCAGCCAAGATCTAGGGGGCTACACCTTC. Full variable domain (rest looked up from reference TRBV3-1 and TRBJ1-2): DTAVSQTPKYLVTQMGNDKSIKCEQNLGHDTMYWYKQDSKKFLKIMFSYNNKELIINETVPNRFSPKSPDKAHLNLHINSLELGDSAVYFCASSQDLGGYTFGSGTRLTVV.

The chain couples TRBV6-2 or TRBV6-3 to TRBJ1-5, with 9 bases that match TRBD1. The CDR3 totals 19 residues. V was clipped by 5 bases and J by 0 bases; unmatched bases: 14. CDR1 is MNHEY, CDR2 SVGEGT, per germline. The CDR3 region is CASSINPGTGIFSNQPQHF. In DNA form, the CDR3 reads TGTGCCAGCAGTATAAACCCTGGGACAGGGATATTTAGCAATCAGCCCCAGCATTTT.

The table lists this clonotype with many counts. This chain uses TRBV5-4 with TRBJ1-1, with 9 bases fitting TRBD1. This CDR3 has 14 amino acids. CDR1 is SGHNT, CDR2 YYREEE, per germline (reference sequence). The J segment lost 4 bases and the V segment lost 2 bases, leaving 3 bases of the junction unmatched. CDR3 DNA: TGTGCCAGCAGCTTACAGGGGGCGCCCACTGAAGCTTTCTTT. Its protein product is CASSLQGAPTEAFF.

This clonotype was recorded a few times. The chain recombines TRBV27 with TRBJ2-5; possible D gene TRBD2, 6 bases. CDR1 and CDR2 (germline): MNHEY, SMNVEV (reference sequence). Trimming took 6 bases from V and 5 from J, leaving 22 bases between them. The CDR3 length is 16 residues. DNA of the CDR3: TGTGCCAGCAGCCTATTCGCTGGCGGGGCCGGGGAGACCCAGTACTTC. It is translated as CASSLFAGGAGETQYF.

The chain links TRBV19 to TRBJ1-5; the D is unclear. The CDR3 loop spans 12 amino acids. V dropped 11 bases and J dropped 4 bases, with 12 bases sitting between them. Germline CDR1 reads LNHDA; CDR2 reads SQIVND (reference sequence). The CDR3 sequence is CAAREGNQPQHF. In DNA, the CDR3 is TGTGCCGCTCGGGAAGGAAATCAGCCCCAGCATTTT.

This clonotype was seen at least ten times. The chain has TRBV13 and TRBJ1-2, with TRBD1 identical over 9 bases. CDR1 and CDR2 from the germline V gene are PRHDT and FYEKMQ (reference sequence). The V gene end was trimmed by 1 base and the J gene end by 7 bases; junction bases not matched to a gene: 4. This CDR3 is built from 14 residues. This chain's CDR3 is CASSLDRGPSGYTF. The CDR3 DNA reads as TGTGCCAGCAGCTTAGACAGGGGGCCCTCTGGCTACACCTTC.

Ten or more counts support this clonotype. This chain uses TRBV29-1 with TRBJ1-1, with D maybe TRBD1 (5 bases). This CDR3 comprises 14 residues. Trimming shortened V by 2 bases and J by 2 bases, and 12 bases separated the two germline ends. CDR1 SQVTM and CDR2 ANQGSEA come from the germline V gene. The CDR3 loop is CSVERQGGNTEAFF. The CDR3 DNA follows: TGCAGCGTTGAACGGCAGGGTGGAAACACTGAAGCTTTCTTT.

This clonotype was observed a handful of times. This sequence may be a read error, since a much larger clone differs from it by one base. The V gene is TRBV7-9, the J gene TRBJ2-3; TRBD2 might be the D (5 bases). Between the trimmed V and J ends, which lost 2 bases and 0 bases, there was a span of 9 bases. CDR3 length: 15 residues. In germline, CDR1 is SEHNR, CDR2 FQNEAQ (reference sequence). The CDR3 region is CASSLFERSTDTQYF. CDR3 bases: TGTGCCAGCAGCTTATTTGAGCGGAGCACAGATACGCAGTATTTT.

The V and J genes are TRBV20-1 and TRBJ2-7, with 10 nucleotides matching TRBD1. From germline, CDR1 is DFQATT and CDR2 SNEGSKA (reference sequence). The CDR3 extends over 16 amino acids. Trimming took 0 bases from V and 3 from J; bases not matched to a gene: 8. CDR3 coding DNA: TGCAGTGCTAGAGAATCGACAGGGGGCGCATACTACGAGCAGTACTTC. This codes for CSARESTGGAYYEQYF.

This clonotype showed up many times. The chain uses TRBV7-9 and TRBJ2-7; D unresolved. Trimming shortened V by 1 base and J by 3 bases, and 7 bases separated the two germline ends. This CDR3 is 13 amino acids long. Germline V gives CDR1 SEHNR, CDR2 FQNEAQ (reference sequence). Here the CDR3 reads CASSLEDHYEQYF. DNA for the CDR3: TGTGCCAGCAGCTTAGAGGACCACTACGAGCAGTACTTC. Combining the CDR3 with reference TRBV7-9 and TRBJ2-7 gives the whole variable domain DTGVSQNPRHKITKRGQNVTFRCDPISEHNRLYWYRQTLGQGPEFLTYFQNEAQLEKSRLLSDRFSAERPKGSFSTLEIQRTEQGDSAMYLCASSLEDHYEQYFGPGTRLTVT.

This chain connects TRBV10-2 to TRBJ2-5; 7 bases agree with TRBD1. There are 15 residues in the CDR3. The V and J ends lost 2 bases and 2 bases, in that order; junction bases with no gene match: 5. The germline CDR1 and CDR2 sequences are WSHSY and SAAADI. CDR3 sequence reads: CASSEASRGQETQYF. The CDR3 nucleotides read TGCGCCAGCAGTGAGGCGAGCAGGGGGCAAGAGACCCAGTACTTC.

The sample holds many counts of this clonotype. The genes are TRBV10-3 and TRBJ2-1, with D tentatively TRBD1 (5 bases). CDR1 and CDR2 (germline): ENHRY, SYGVKD. V was shortened by 3 bases and J by 4 bases, with 10 bases between the two germline ends. The CDR3 extends over 14 amino acids. Written as DNA, the CDR3 is TGTGCCATCAGTGACCCGAGACAGTACAATGAGCAGTTCTTC. The encoded protein is CAISDPRQYNEQFF.

This clonotype has ten or more counts. The gene calls are TRBV29-1 and TRBJ2-7; D might be TRBD2 (5 bases). Between the trimmed V and J ends, which lost 1 base and 6 bases, there was a span of 10 bases. The CDR3 runs to 12 residues. Germline loops: CDR1 SQVTM, CDR2 ANQGSEA. In DNA, the CDR3 is TGCAGCGTTGAAGGAGGGTTCGCCGAGCAGTACTTC. Its translation is CSVEGGFAEQYF.

Remarks on this clonotype: A read error may explain this, as a much larger clone is one base away. The chain uses TRBV5-1 and TRBJ2-1; D could derive from TRBD1 or TRBD2 (5 bases each). Trimming removed 3 bases at V and 5 bases at J, with 15 bases between. This CDR3 comprises 15 residues. CDR1 is SGHRS and CDR2 is YFSETQ in the germline V gene. CDR3 DNA: TGCGCCAGCAGCTCCCGGGACCGAATCCACAATGAGCAGTTCTTC. Amino acid sequence: CASSSRDRIHNEQFF.

The chain couples TRBV19 to TRBJ2-1; no clear D gene. The CDR3 extends over 16 amino acids. Looked up from germline, CDR1 is LNHDA and CDR2 is SQIVND (reference sequence). The V end lost 6 bases, the J end lost 5 bases, and 20 bases lay between the germline ends. CDR3 sequence reads: CASRYSSGSLNNEQFF. CDR3 in DNA: TGTGCCAGTAGGTACAGTTCCGGGTCCCTAAACAATGAGCAGTTCTTC.

Regarding this clonotype: One end of the junction fails to match germline, which may point to a read error. This sequence joins TRBV27 and TRBJ2-5; possible D gene TRBD2, 6 bases. Germline values: CDR1 MNHEY, CDR2 SMNVEV (reference sequence). The CDR3 covers 16 residues. The DNA for the CDR3 is TGTGCCAGCAGTTTATTCACCGGGACTGGACAAGAGACCCGGTACTTC. Amino acid sequence: CASSLFTGTGQETRYF.

There are many counts of this clonotype. CDR3 sequence reads: CASSYSKQLSYEQYF. DNA for the CDR3: TGTGCCAGCAGTTACTCGAAACAGCTCTCCTACGAGCAGTACTTC. The chain combines TRBV6-5 with TRBJ2-7; D unclear. CDR3 size: 15 residues. V lost 0 bases, J lost 0 bases, and 9 bases lay in between. Germline CDR1 MNHEY, CDR2 SVGAGI.

This clonotype was seen many times. The chain couples TRBV28 to TRBJ1-1, with a weak D call TRBD1 (5 bases). V was cut by 5 bases and J by 3 bases, with 13 bases left in between. Germline CDR1 is MDHEN and CDR2 is SYDVKM. CDR3 size: 14 residues. The CDR3 is CASSLGVGDTEAFF. In DNA form, the CDR3 reads TGTGCCAGCAGTCTGGGGGTGGGAGACACTGAAGCTTTCTTT.

In its sample, this clonotype was seen many times. The chain uses TRBV7-9 and TRBJ2-3; the D gene is possibly TRBD2 (6 bases). Germline CDR1 SEHNR, CDR2 FQNEAQ (reference sequence). The V end lost 2 bases, the J end lost 10 bases, and 16 bases lay between the germline ends. The CDR3 is 14 residues long. The CDR3 DNA sequence: TGTGCCAGCAGCTTACCATTGGAGGGCGAGGCGCAGTATTTT. It encodes CASSLPLEGEAQYF.

This clonotype has ten or more counts. This sequence may be a read error, since a much larger clone differs from it by one base. V and J are TRBV10-3 and TRBJ2-7, with 7 bases fitting TRBD1. The germline CDR1 and CDR2 sequences are ENHRY and SYGVKD. CDR3 length equals 13 residues. V was pared by 6 bases and J by 2 bases, with 4 bases of the junction left unmatched. CDR3 sequence reads: CAISPGQTYEQYF. CDR3 coding DNA: TGTGCCATCAGCCCGGGACAGACCTACGAGCAGTACTTC.

This clonotype was picked up a small number of times. The CDR3 reads CASSSGAFGGELFF. The CDR3 region has the DNA TGTGCCAGCAGTTCGGGGGCGTTTGGCGGGGAGCTGTTTTTT. The chain employs TRBV27 and TRBJ2-2; either TRBD1 or TRBD2 may supply D (6 bases each). This CDR3 contains 14 residues. With 4 bases removed from V and 7 bases from J, the gap between germline ends came to 13 bases. Germline CDR1 reads MNHEY; CDR2 reads SMNVEV (reference sequence).

Note on this clonotype: A much larger clone sits a single nucleotide away, making a read error possible. The genes are TRBV5-4 and TRBJ2-7; 7 bases match TRBD1. The CDR3 is 14 residues long. In germline, CDR1 is SGHNT, CDR2 YYREEE (reference sequence). V shed 5 bases, J shed 2 bases, and the junction held 7 bases outside the gene matches. The CDR3 protein is CASRPGQAPYEQYF. The CDR3 nucleotides are TGTGCCAGCAGGCCCGGACAGGCCCCCTACGAGCAGTACTTC.

The chain carries TRBV7-2 and TRBJ2-3; D unclear. This CDR3 has 15 amino acids. CDR1 SGHTA and CDR2 FQGNSA come from the germline V gene. V shed 7 bases and J shed 2 bases, with 16 bases lying between them. CDR3 sequence: CASTGCQDFTDTQYF. The CDR3 DNA sequence: TGTGCCAGCACAGGCTGTCAGGATTTCACAGATACGCAGTATTTT.

This clonotype was recorded many times. The genes are TRBV7-2 and TRBJ2-1, with 10 bases fitting TRBD2. V was clipped by 5 bases and J by 9 bases; unmatched bases: 13. The CDR3 is 16 residues long. Looked up from germline, CDR1 is SGHTA and CDR2 is FQGNSA. CDR3 residues: CASSPLSGRNGGEQFF. The CDR3 nucleotides read TGTGCCAGCAGCCCTCTTAGCGGGAGGAATGGTGGTGAGCAGTTCTTC.

This clonotype has ten or more counts. The chain links TRBV5-1 to TRBJ2-7; D remains unclear. The CDR3 consists of 13 residues. Germline loops: CDR1 SGHRS, CDR2 YFSETQ. Trimming left V 4 bases short and J 1 base short, with 9 bases between. The CDR3: CASSPDASYEQYF. The CDR3 bases are TGCGCCAGCAGCCCGGACGCTTCCTACGAGCAGTACTTC.

This clonotype was counted a few times. The chain employs TRBV27 and TRBJ2-2; TRBD2 agrees at 10 bases. CDR1 is MNHEY and CDR2 is SMNVEV in the germline V gene (reference sequence). The CDR3 sequence is 17 residues long. The junction had 10 bases not matched to a gene; V was cut back by 5 bases and J by 4 bases. The chain's CDR3 is CASSITSSGRSTGELFF. CDR3 nucleotides: TGTGCCAGCAGTATTACCAGTAGCGGGAGGAGCACCGGGGAGCTGTTTTTT.

Turning to this clonotype: This may arise from a read error, as a much more abundant clone is one base away. The CDR3: CAGSQEPYGNTEAFF. The CDR3 region has the DNA TGCGCCGGCAGCCAAGAACCTTATGGAAACACTGAAGCTTTCTTT. V usage is TRBV4-1 and J usage is TRBJ1-1; D is uncertain. The CDR3 contains 15 residues. Germline loops: CDR1 MGHRA, CDR2 YSYEKL.

This rearrangement joins TRBV19 to TRBJ2-3, with D perhaps matching TRBD2 (6 bases). The V and J ends lost 1 base and 2 bases respectively, with 13 bases between them. CDR1 and CDR2 (germline): LNHDA, SQIVND (reference sequence). CDR3 length: 16 residues. The CDR3 is CASSIVGDWATDTQYF. The CDR3 coding sequence is TGTGCCAGTAGTATAGTCGGGGACTGGGCCACAGATACGCAGTATTTT.